This passage covers 11 T cell receptor beta chains from one sample sequenced in a study of control samples from healthy donors and cancer patients. Clones were read by immunoSEQ multiplex PCR, and TCRdb kept only the in-frame ones, dropping some. The table lists about 27,000 clones, roughly 90% of them singletons. Specimen: PBMCs. Receptor source: a man aged 50 to 60 with lung cancer.

This clone occurred once. The J gene is TRBJ2-7, the V gene TRBV7-9; TRBD1 agrees at 9 bases. With V trimmed by 1 base and J by 7 bases, 8 bases remained unmatched. CDR3 length equals 15 residues. The germline gives CDR1 SEHNR, CDR2 FQNEAQ (reference sequence). CDR3 coding DNA: TGTGCCAGCAGCTTAGTCGCGGACAGGGGCAGGGAGCAGTACTTC. Its protein is CASSLVADRGREQYF.

The chain recombines TRBV5-1 with TRBJ1-5, with D perhaps matching TRBD1 (5 bases). The CDR3 has 14 residues. The germline V and J ends were trimmed by 2 bases and 2 bases, with 8 bases remaining between them. The germline CDR1 and CDR2 sequences are SGHRS and YFSETQ. DNA for the CDR3: TGCGCCAGCAGCTTAGACAGTGGCAATCAGCCCCAGCATTTT. Residues: CASSLDSGNQPQHF.

This chain connects TRBV5-6 to TRBJ1-2; maybe TRBD1 (5 bases). This CDR3 is built from 14 residues. The germline gives CDR1 SGHDT, CDR2 YYEEEE. With 0 bases removed from V and 9 bases from J, the gap between germline ends came to 15 bases. In nucleotides, the CDR3 is TGTGCCAGCAGCTTGGAGTATGCAGGGCTTAGCTACACCTTC. Translation gives CASSLEYAGLSYTF.

For the CDR3, the DNA is TGTGCCAGCAGTTTAGGCGGACCCAATCAGCCCCAGCATTTT. This sequence encodes CASSLGGPNQPQHF. The V call is TRBV27, the J call TRBJ1-5, with D uncertain. The CDR3 is 14 residues long. The germline gives CDR1 MNHEY, CDR2 SMNVEV (reference sequence). Trimming left V 2 bases short and J 3 bases short, with 8 bases between.

This chain joins TRBV27 and TRBJ1-1, with a weak D call TRBD1 (6 bases). The CDR3 contains 14 residues. CDR1 is MNHEY and CDR2 is SMNVEV in the germline V gene (reference sequence). The germline V and J ends were trimmed by 3 bases and 1 base, with 9 bases remaining between them. The CDR3 loop reads CASSLQTGNTEAFF. CDR3 bases: TGTGCCAGCAGTTTGCAGACAGGGAACACTGAAGCTTTCTTT.

This chain joins TRBV28 and TRBJ1-6, with D possibly TRBD1 on 5 matching bases. CDR3 size: 15 residues. V gave up 4 bases and J gave up 10 bases, with 17 bases separating them. CDR1 is MDHEN and CDR2 is SYDVKM in the germline V gene. The CDR3 DNA follows: TGTGCCAGCAGTTCCCTAACGTGGGGCGAGTCACCCCTCCACTTT. This translates into CASSSLTWGESPLHF.

This clone was recorded only once. CDR3 residues: CASSQDGGRAGNTEAFF. CDR3 DNA: TGCGCCAGCAGCCAAGATGGGGGCAGGGCGGGGAACACTGAAGCTTTCTTT. V is TRBV4-1 and J is TRBJ1-1; D might be TRBD1 (6 bases). V was shortened by 0 bases and J by 1 base, with 15 bases between the two germline ends. Germline CDR1 is MGHRA and CDR2 is YSYEKL. The CDR3 extends over 17 amino acids.

V is TRBV6-2 or TRBV6-3 and J is TRBJ2-2, with D possibly matching TRBD2 (5 bases). The CDR3 spans 16 residues. V lost 0 bases to trimming and J lost 1 base, with 9 bases between them. Germline CDR1 reads MNHEY; CDR2 reads SVGEGT. CDR3 in amino acids: CASSYSRRMNTGELFF. CDR3 nucleotide sequence: TGTGCCAGCAGTTACTCGCGGAGGATGAACACCGGGGAGCTGTTTTTT.

The chain carries TRBV30 and TRBJ2-1; 13 bases map to TRBD2. The V gene end was trimmed by 0 bases and the J gene end by 7 bases; junction bases not matched to a gene: 6. Germline CDR1 and CDR2: GTSNPN and SVGIG (reference sequence). The CDR3 consists of 16 residues. This CDR3 is CAWSVVTSGGKNEQFF. As DNA, the CDR3 is TGTGCCTGGAGTGTCGTGACTAGCGGGGGGAAGAATGAGCAGTTCTTC. The full variable domain, completed using reference TRBV30 and TRBJ2-1, is SQTIHQWPATLVQPVGSPLSLECTVEGTSNPNLYWYRQAAGRGLQLLFYSVGIGQISSEVPQNLSASRPQDRQFILSSKKLLLSDSGFYLCAWSVVTSGGKNEQFFGPGTRLTVL.

The chain joins TRBV15 to TRBJ1-2; unclear D gene. The CDR3 is 16 residues long. Per germline, CDR1 LNHNV and CDR2 YYDKDF (reference sequence). The V gene lost 1 base and the J gene lost 5 bases, with 17 bases spanning the gap. Written as DNA, the CDR3 is TGTGCCACCAGCAGAGGGAGTTTGGGGAAAGGATATGGCTACACCTTC. Translation: CATSRGSLGKGYGYTF.

The chain links TRBV3-1 (or the pseudogene TRBV3-2) to TRBJ2-2; D is undetermined. The germline CDR1 and CDR2 sequences are LGHDT and YNNKEL (reference sequence). V lost 2 bases and J lost 7, with 5 bases in between. The CDR3 has 12 amino acids. CDR3 region: CASSQNRGELFF. The CDR3 DNA sequence: TGTGCCAGCAGCCAAAATCGCGGGGAGCTGTTTTTT.